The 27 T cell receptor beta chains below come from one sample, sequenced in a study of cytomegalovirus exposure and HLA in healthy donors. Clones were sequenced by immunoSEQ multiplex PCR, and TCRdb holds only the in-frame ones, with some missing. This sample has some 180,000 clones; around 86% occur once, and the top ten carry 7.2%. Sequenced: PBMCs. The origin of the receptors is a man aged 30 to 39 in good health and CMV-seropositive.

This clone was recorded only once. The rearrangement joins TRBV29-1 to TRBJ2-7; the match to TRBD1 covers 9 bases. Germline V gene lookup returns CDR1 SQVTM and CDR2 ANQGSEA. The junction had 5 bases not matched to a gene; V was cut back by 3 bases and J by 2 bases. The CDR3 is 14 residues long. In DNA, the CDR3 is TGCAGCGTTGATTCGGGACAGGGAACCTACGAGCAGTACTTC. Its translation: CSVDSGQGTYEQYF.

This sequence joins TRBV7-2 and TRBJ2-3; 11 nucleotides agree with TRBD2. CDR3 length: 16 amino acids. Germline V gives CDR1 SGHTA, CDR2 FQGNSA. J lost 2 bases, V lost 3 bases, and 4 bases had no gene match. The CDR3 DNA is TGTGCCAGCAGCTTCCGACTAGCGGGAAACACAGATACGCAGTATTTT. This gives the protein CASSFRLAGNTDTQYF.

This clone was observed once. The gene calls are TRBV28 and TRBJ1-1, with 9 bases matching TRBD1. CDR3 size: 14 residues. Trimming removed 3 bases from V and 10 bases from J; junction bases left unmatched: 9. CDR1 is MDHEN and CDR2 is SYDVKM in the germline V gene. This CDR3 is CASSFGDRASGAFF. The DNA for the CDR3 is TGTGCCAGCAGTTTTGGGGACAGGGCATCAGGAGCTTTCTTT.

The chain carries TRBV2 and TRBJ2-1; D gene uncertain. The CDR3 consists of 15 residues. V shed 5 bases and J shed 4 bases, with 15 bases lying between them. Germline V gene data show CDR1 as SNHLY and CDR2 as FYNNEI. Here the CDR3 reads CASSLDRTAYNEQFF. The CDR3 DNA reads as TGTGCCAGCAGTCTAGACCGCACCGCTTACAATGAGCAGTTCTTC.

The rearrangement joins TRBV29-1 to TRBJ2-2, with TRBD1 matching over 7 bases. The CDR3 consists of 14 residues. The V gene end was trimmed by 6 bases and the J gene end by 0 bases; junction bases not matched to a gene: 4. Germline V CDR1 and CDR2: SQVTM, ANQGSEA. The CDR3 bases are TGCAGCGTATCCGGGACAGCGAACACCGGGGAGCTGTTTTTT. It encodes CSVSGTANTGELFF.

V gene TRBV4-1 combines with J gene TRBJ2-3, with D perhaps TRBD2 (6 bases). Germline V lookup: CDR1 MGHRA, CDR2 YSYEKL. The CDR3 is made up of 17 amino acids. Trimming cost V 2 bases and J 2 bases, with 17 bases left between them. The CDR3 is CASSQQPGLRPTDTQYF. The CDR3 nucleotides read TGCGCCAGCAGCCAACAACCGGGACTCCGACCCACAGATACGCAGTATTTT.

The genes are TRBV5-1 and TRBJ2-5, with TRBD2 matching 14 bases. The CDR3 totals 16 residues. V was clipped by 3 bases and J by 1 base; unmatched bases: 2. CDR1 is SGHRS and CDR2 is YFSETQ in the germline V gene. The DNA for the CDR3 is TGCGCCAGCAGCTCGGGACTAGCGGGGGTCCAAGAGACCCAGTACTTC. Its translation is CASSSGLAGVQETQYF.

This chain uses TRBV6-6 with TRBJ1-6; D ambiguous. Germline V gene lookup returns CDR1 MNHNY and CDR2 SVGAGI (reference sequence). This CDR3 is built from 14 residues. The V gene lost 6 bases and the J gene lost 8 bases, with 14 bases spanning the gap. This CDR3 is CASRTGVHDSPLHF. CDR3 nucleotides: TGTGCCAGCAGGACTGGGGTCCACGATTCACCCCTCCACTTT.

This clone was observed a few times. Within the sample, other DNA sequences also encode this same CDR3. The CDR3 region has the DNA TGTGCCAGCAGCTCCAGCTCCTACGAGCAGTACTTC. Protein product: CASSSSSYEQYF. The chain combines TRBV27 with TRBJ2-7; D is unresolved. Trimming removed 6 bases from V and 0 bases from J, with 6 bases in between. This CDR3 contains 12 residues. From germline, CDR1 is MNHEY and CDR2 SMNVEV (reference sequence).

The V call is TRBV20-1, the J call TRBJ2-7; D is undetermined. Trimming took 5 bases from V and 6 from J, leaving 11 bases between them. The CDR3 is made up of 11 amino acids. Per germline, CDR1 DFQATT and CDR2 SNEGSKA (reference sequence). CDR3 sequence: CSAGSSREQYF. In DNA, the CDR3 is TGCAGTGCTGGCTCTAGTCGCGAGCAGTACTTC.

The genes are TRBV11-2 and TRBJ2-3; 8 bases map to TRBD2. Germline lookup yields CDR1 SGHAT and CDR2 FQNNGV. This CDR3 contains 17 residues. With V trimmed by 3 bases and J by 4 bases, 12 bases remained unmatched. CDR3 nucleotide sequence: TGTGCCAGCAGCTTCCTAGCCGGCGGGGGGAGGTCAGATACGCAGTATTTT. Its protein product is CASSFLAGGGRSDTQYF. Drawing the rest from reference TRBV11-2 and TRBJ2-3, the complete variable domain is EAGVAQSPRYKIIEKRQSVAFWCNPISGHATLYWYQQILGQGPKLLIQFQNNGVVDDSQLPKDRFSAERLKGVDSTLKIQPAKLEDSAVYLCASSFLAGGGRSDTQYFGPGTRLTVL.

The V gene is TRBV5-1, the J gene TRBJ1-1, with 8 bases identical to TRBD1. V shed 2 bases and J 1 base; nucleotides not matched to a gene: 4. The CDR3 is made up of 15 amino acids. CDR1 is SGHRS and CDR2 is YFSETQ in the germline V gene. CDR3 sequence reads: CASSFLGQGNTEAFF. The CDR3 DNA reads TGCGCCAGCAGCTTCCTTGGACAGGGGAACACTGAAGCTTTCTTT.

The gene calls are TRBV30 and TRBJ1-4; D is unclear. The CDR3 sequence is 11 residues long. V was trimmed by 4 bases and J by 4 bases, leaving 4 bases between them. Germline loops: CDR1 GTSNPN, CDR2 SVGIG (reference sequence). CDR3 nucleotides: TGTGCCTGGACCTATAATGAAAAACTGTTTTTT. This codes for CAWTYNEKLFF.

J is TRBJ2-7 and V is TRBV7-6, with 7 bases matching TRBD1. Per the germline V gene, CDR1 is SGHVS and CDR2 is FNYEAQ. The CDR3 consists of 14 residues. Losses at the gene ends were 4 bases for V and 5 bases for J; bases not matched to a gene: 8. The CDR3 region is CASSSSTGPHEQYF. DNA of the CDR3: TGTGCCAGCAGCTCCTCGACAGGGCCCCACGAGCAGTACTTC. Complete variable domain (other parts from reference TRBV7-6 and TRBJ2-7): GAGVSQSPRYKVTKRGQDVALRCDPISGHVSLYWYRQALGQGPEFLTYFNYEAQQDKSGLPNDRFSAERPEGSISTLTIQRTEQRDSAMYRCASSSSTGPHEQYFGPGTRLTVT.

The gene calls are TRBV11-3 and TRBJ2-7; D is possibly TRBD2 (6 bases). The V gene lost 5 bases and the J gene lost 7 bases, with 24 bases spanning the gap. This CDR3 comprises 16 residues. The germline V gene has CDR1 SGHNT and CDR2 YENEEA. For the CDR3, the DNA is TGTGCCAGCAGCAGGGGCATGGGAGGCCGTAGAGGGGAGCAGTACTTC. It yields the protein CASSRGMGGRRGEQYF.

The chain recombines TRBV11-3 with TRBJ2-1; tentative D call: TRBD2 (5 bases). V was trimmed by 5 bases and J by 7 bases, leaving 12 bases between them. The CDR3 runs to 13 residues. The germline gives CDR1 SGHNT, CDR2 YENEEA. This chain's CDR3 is CASSRDTGNEQFF. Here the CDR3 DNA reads TGTGCCAGCAGCAGAGATACGGGGAATGAGCAGTTCTTC.

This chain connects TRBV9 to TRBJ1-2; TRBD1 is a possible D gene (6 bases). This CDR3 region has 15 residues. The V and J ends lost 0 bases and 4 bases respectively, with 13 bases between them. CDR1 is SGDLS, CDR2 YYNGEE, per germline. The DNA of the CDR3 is TGTGCCAGCAGCGTAGGCGGGGGAGGGGGCTATGGCTACACCTTC. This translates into CASSVGGGGGYGYTF.

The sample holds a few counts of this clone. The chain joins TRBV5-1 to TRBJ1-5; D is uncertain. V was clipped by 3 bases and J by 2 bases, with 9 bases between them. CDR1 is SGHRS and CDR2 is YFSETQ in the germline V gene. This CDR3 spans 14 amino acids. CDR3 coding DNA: TGCGCCAGCAGCTGGGGAAGCGGCAATCAGCCCCAGCATTTT. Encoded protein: CASSWGSGNQPQHF.

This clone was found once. The CDR3 here is CSVKFPGQRTGELFF. In DNA, the CDR3 is TGCAGCGTTAAATTTCCGGGACAACGCACCGGGGAGCTGTTTTTT. J is TRBJ2-2 and V is TRBV29-1; D is perhaps TRBD1 (6 bases). The V gene's germline CDR1 is SQVTM and CDR2 ANQGSEA. This CDR3 is 15 amino acids long. V was cut by 5 bases and J by 4 bases, with 17 bases left in between.

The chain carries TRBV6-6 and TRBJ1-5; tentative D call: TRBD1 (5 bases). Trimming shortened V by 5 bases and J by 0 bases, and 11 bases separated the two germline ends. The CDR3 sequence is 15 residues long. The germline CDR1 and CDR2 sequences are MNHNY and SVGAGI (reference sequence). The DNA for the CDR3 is TGTGCCAGCAGTGACACGGGGCTTAGCAATCAGCCCCAGCATTTT. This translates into CASSDTGLSNQPQHF.

The CDR3 loop is CASSDLAGGYEQFF. CDR3 coding DNA: TGTGCCAGCAGTGATCTAGCGGGAGGGTATGAGCAGTTCTTC. This rearrangement joins TRBV2 to TRBJ2-1, with TRBD2 matching over 12 bases. Germline V lookup: CDR1 SNHLY, CDR2 FYNNEI. The trim removed 3 bases at V and 8 bases at J, leaving 2 bases unmatched. The CDR3 length is 14 residues.

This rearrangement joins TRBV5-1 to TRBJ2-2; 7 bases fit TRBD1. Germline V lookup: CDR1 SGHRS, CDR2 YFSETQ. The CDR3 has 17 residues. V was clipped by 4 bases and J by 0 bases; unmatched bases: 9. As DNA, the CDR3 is TGCGCCAGCAGCCCCGACCGGGACAGACCGAACACCGGGGAGCTGTTTTTT. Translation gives CASSPDRDRPNTGELFF.

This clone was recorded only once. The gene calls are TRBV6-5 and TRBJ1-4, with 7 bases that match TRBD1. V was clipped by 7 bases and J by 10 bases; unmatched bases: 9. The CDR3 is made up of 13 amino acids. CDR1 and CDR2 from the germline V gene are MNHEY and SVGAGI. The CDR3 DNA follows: TGTGCCAGCAAACTAGACAGGGTTGGAAAACTGTTTTTT. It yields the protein CASKLDRVGKLFF.

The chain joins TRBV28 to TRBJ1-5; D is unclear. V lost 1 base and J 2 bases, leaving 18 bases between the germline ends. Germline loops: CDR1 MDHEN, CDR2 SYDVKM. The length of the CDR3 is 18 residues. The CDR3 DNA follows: TGTGCCAGCAGTTTATTGACCCCTGCCTTGGACCGCAATCAGCCCCAGCATTTT. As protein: CASSLLTPALDRNQPQHF.

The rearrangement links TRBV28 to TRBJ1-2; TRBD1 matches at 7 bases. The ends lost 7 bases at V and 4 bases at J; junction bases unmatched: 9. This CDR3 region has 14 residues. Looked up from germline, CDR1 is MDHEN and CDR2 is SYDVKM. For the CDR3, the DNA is TGTGCCAGCACGCCAGGGGGGATCATCTATGGCTACACCTTC. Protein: CASTPGGIIYGYTF.

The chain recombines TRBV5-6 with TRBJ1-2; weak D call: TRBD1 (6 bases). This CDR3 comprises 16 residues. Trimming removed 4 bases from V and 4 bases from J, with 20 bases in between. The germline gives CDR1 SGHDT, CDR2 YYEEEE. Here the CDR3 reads CASSPREGGYGYGYTF. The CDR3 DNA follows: TGTGCCAGCAGCCCGAGGGAGGGGGGCTACGGCTATGGCTACACCTTC.

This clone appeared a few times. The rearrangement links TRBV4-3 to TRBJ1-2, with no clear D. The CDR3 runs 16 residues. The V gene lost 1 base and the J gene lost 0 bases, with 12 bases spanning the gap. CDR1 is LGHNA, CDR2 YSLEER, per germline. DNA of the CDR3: TGCGCCAGCAGCCAAGGACTAGGTCAAACTAACTATGGCTACACCTTC. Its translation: CASSQGLGQTNYGYTF.